This is a list of T cell receptor beta chains from one sample in a study of technical replicates of blood from four donors. TCRdb's copy holds only in-frame clones and misses some; the assay was immunoSEQ multiplex PCR. The data hold roughly 12,000 clones, with 94% observed a single time. Sequencing used PBMCs. The receptor source for this set is a human donor in good health. The CDR3 runs from the conserved cysteine through the conserved F or W. D genes are given only for firm matches. Clone size is shown for a subset of rows, as once, few, many or a class of expanded clone.

j_gene: TRBJ1-1; abundance: .; v_gene: TRBV10-3; d_gene: .; CDR3aa: CAISEGSRQQAKKAFF; CDR3nt: TGTGCCATCAGTGAGGGTAGTAGGCAGCAGGCCAAAAAAGCTTTCTTT
j_gene: TRBJ1-4; abundance: .; v_gene: TRBV27; d_gene: .; CDR3aa: CASSLGGLGEKLFF; CDR3nt: TGTGCCAGCAGTTTAGGAGGGCTTGGTGAAAAACTGTTTTTT
j_gene: TRBJ2-1; abundance: once; v_gene: TRBV10-2; d_gene: TRBD2; CDR3aa: CASIPGLAAPGEQFF; CDR3nt: TGCGCCAGCATACCAGGGCTAGCGGCCCCCGGTGAGCAGTTCTTC